This TCR beta chain originates from a study of cytomegalovirus exposure and HLA in healthy donors. In the case of this clone: Its antigen remains unidentified.

Whole-study results and caveats: V- and J-gene trimming of TCR beta was linked (in a later analysis) to a missense DCLRE1C variant. According to a later analysis, most TCR beta chains associated with CMV appeared HLA-restricted. TCR beta chains numbering approximately 150 were designated cytomegalovirus-associated. An analysis that was carried out later associated 15,000 to 20,000 TCR beta sequences with HLA alleles at 0.05 false discovery rate.

From germline, CDR1 is SGHTS and CDR2 YDEGEE. V was trimmed by 4 bases and J by 0 bases, leaving 8 bases between them. This CDR3 is built from 14 residues. The study ran its PCR with 60 Vbeta and 13 Jbeta primers. TCRdb keeps only in-frame clones here, not all; method: immunoSEQ multiplex PCR. The sample lists 83,000 or so clones, around 79% occurring once. The material sequenced was PBMCs. The receptor was isolated from a woman aged 40 to 50 in good health and CMV-seropositive. The rearrangement uses TRBV5-8 and TRBJ1-3, with unresolved D. The CDR3 region is CASSQRSSGNTIYF. Written as DNA, the CDR3 is TGTGCCAGCAGCCAACGGAGCTCTGGAAACACCATATATTTT. Using reference TRBV5-8 and TRBJ1-3 for the parts outside the CDR3, the full variable domain is EAGVTQSPTHLIKTRGQQATLRCSPISGHTSVYWYQQALGLGLQFLLWYDEGEERNRGNFPPRFSGRQFPNYSSELNVNALELEDSALYLCASSQRSSGNTIYFGEGSWLTVV.